Following are 10 T cell receptor beta chains from one sample sequenced in a study of blood T cell repertoires in COVID-19. The method was immunoSEQ multiplex PCR; TCRdb's version includes in-frame clones alone and lacks a portion of them. The table shows about 300,000 clones, with roughly 89% occurring only once. Sample: PBMCs or T cells enriched from blood (not recorded which). The receptors originated from a woman in her forties who had recovered from COVID-19.

This chain connects TRBV5-1 to TRBJ1-2, with 8 bases that match TRBD1. Germline-derived CDR1 and CDR2 are SGHRS and YFSETQ. The CDR3 is 14 residues long. The junction had 6 bases not matched to a gene; V was cut back by 0 bases and J by 8 bases. The CDR3 sequence is CASSLDGRGQGYTF. The CDR3 nucleotides are TGCGCCAGCAGCTTGGACGGCAGGGGGCAAGGCTACACCTTC.

The genes are TRBV30 and TRBJ1-1, with D possibly being TRBD1 (5 bases). The germline V gene has CDR1 GTSNPN and CDR2 SVGIG (reference sequence). The CDR3 sequence is 15 residues long. V was pared by 0 bases and J by 7 bases, with 18 bases between. CDR3 loop: CAWSVRWGVRDEAFF. CDR3 nucleotide sequence: TGTGCCTGGAGTGTACGGTGGGGGGTTCGGGATGAAGCTTTCTTT.

V is TRBV2 and J is TRBJ2-7; D not resolved. The CDR3 totals 12 residues. Germline V gene lookup returns CDR1 SNHLY and CDR2 FYNNEI. The germline V and J ends were trimmed by 6 bases and 1 base, with 7 bases remaining between them. The CDR3 is CASRIESYEQYF. CDR3 DNA sequence: TGTGCCAGCAGGATCGAGTCCTACGAGCAGTACTTC. Variable domain in full (rest from reference TRBV2 and TRBJ2-7): EPEVTQTPSHQVTQMGQEVILRCVPISNHLYFYWYRQILGQKVEFLVSFYNNEISEKSEIFDDQFSVERPDGSNFTLKIRSTKLEDSAMYFCASRIESYEQYFGPGTRLTVT.

The V gene is TRBV6-1, the J gene TRBJ1-3; D is uncertain. The CDR3 has 16 amino acids. V gave up 0 bases and J gave up 0 bases, with 9 bases separating them. Germline V gene sequence: CDR1 MNHNS, CDR2 SASEGT. CDR3 nucleotide sequence: TGTGCCAGCAGTGAAGCCTACCCAAGCTCTGGAAACACCATATATTTT. The encoded protein is CASSEAYPSSGNTIYF.

This chain links TRBV6-5 with TRBJ2-1, with D maybe TRBD2 (6 bases). The germline V and J ends were trimmed by 4 bases and 4 bases, with 14 bases remaining between them. This CDR3 spans 15 amino acids. The germline V gene has CDR1 MNHEY and CDR2 SVGAGI. The CDR3 DNA follows: TGTGCCAGCAGTTCGGGGGACGGAAGATACAATGAGCAGTTCTTC. Its protein product is CASSSGDGRYNEQFF.

The genes are TRBV2 and TRBJ2-7, with TRBD1 matching over 9 bases. The CDR3 sequence is 15 residues long. In germline, CDR1 is SNHLY, CDR2 FYNNEI. V shed 2 bases, J shed 9 bases, and the junction held 11 bases outside the gene matches. The CDR3 nucleotides read TGTGCCAGCAGTGAATTTGGGACAGGGCCATTGGCGCAGTACTTC. It translates to CASSEFGTGPLAQYF. The entire variable domain, with the rest obtained from reference TRBV2 and TRBJ2-7, is as follows: EPEVTQTPSHQVTQMGQEVILRCVPISNHLYFYWYRQILGQKVEFLVSFYNNEISEKSEIFDDQFSVERPDGSNFTLKIRSTKLEDSAMYFCASSEFGTGPLAQYFGPGTRLTVT.

V gene TRBV11-2 combines with J gene TRBJ2-1; 10 bases are a match to TRBD2. Germline V gene sequence: CDR1 SGHAT, CDR2 FQNNGV. The CDR3 sequence is 16 residues long. V lost 1 base, J lost 6 bases, and 6 bases stayed unmatched. The CDR3 protein is CASSLGKAGGINEQFF. Written as DNA, the CDR3 is TGTGCCAGCAGCTTAGGGAAAGCGGGGGGGATCAATGAGCAGTTCTTC. Combining the CDR3 with reference TRBV11-2 and TRBJ2-1 gives the whole variable domain EAGVAQSPRYKIIEKRQSVAFWCNPISGHATLYWYQQILGQGPKLLIQFQNNGVVDDSQLPKDRFSAERLKGVDSTLKIQPAKLEDSAVYLCASSLGKAGGINEQFFGPGTRLTVL.

As regards this clone: The same CDR3 can be traced to other DNA sequences in this sample. The rearrangement uses TRBV2 and TRBJ1-5; TRBD1 agrees at 8 bases. The V gene end was trimmed by 6 bases and the J gene end by 4 bases; junction bases not matched to a gene: 2. The CDR3 loop spans 13 amino acids. CDR1 SNHLY and CDR2 FYNNEI come from the germline V gene. DNA for the CDR3: TGTGCCAGCAGCGGGACAGGTAATCAGCCCCAGCATTTT. Its translation: CASSGTGNQPQHF.

As for this clone: The junction departs from the called germline gene at one end, perhaps through a read error. V gene TRBV2 combines with J gene TRBJ2-4, with 9 bases identical to TRBD1. Germline assignment: CDR1 SNHLY and CDR2 FYNNEI. The CDR3 contains 14 residues. CDR3 coding DNA: TGTGCCAGCAGCCAACAGGGGGCCAGAAACATTCAGTACTTC. Its protein product is CASSQQGARNIQYF.

V and J are TRBV5-1 and TRBJ2-5; the match to TRBD2 covers 9 bases. J gave up 2 bases and V 4 bases, and 6 bases lay outside the gene matches. Germline lookup yields CDR1 SGHRS and CDR2 YFSETQ. The CDR3 covers 15 residues. CDR3 sequence reads: CASSLSRGGQETQYF. CDR3 in DNA: TGCGCCAGCAGCCTCTCGCGGGGGGGACAAGAGACCCAGTACTTC.